The 20 T cell receptor beta chains in this list originate from one sample, sequenced in a study of T cell clonality in common variable immunodeficiency. Their antigens are not known. The repertoire was sequenced with immunoSEQ multiplex PCR; TCRdb's copy has only in-frame clones and lacks some. The sample has 25,000 to 35,000 clones, none seen only once; the top ten hold roughly 27%. Study-wide findings and caveats: Fewer deletions and N-nucleotide insertions were reportedly seen in common variable immunodeficiency TCR beta sequences.

Specimen: peripheral blood mononuclear cells. The receptors were sampled from a human donor with common variable immunodeficiency.

This clone was found a few times. The read ends 3 residues before the CDR3 terminus; that terminus is restored from the germline J gene. This chain connects TRBV7-7 to TRBJ2-3, with 14 bases identical to TRBD2. This CDR3 region has 17 residues. Trimming took 5 bases from V and 5 from J; bases not matched to a gene: 9. Germline-derived CDR1 and CDR2 are SSHAT and FNYEAQ (reference sequence). The CDR3 DNA, read in part, is TGTGCCAGCAGCAAAGCTCCGGGACTAGCGGGGGTAGATACG. Residues: CASSKAPGLAGVDT. The whole CDR3 is CASSKAPGLAGVDTQYF.

This clone turned up a few times. The read halts 3 residues ahead of the CDR3 end, with the missing end drawn from the germline J gene. This sequence joins TRBV7-2 and TRBJ2-1; TRBD2 matches 9 bases. Trimming cost V 3 bases and J 4 bases; bases outside gene matches: 4. The germline V gene has CDR1 SGHTA and CDR2 FQGNSA. The CDR3 has 15 residues. The covered CDR3 bases are TGTGCCAGCAGCTTTTGGCGGGGGGGTTACAATGAG. This sequence encodes CASSFWRGGYNE. The full-length CDR3 reads as CASSFWRGGYNEQFF.

This clone has just a few counts. The read halts 3 residues ahead of the CDR3 end, with the missing end drawn from the germline J gene. The V gene is TRBV7-9, the J gene TRBJ2-3; 7 bases are shared with TRBD2. Trimming cost V 5 bases and J 2 bases; bases outside gene matches: 7. Germline V lookup: CDR1 SEHNR, CDR2 FQNEAQ (reference sequence). The CDR3 has 15 residues. The DNA read from the CDR3 is TGTGCCAGCAGCAGGACTAGTAGCTTCACAGATACG. Protein sequence: CASSRTSSFTDT. The complete CDR3 sequence is CASSRTSSFTDTQYF.

A word on this clone: Read data end 3 residues before the CDR3 end; the end is taken from the germline J gene. This chain connects TRBV19 to TRBJ1-5, with TRBD1 matching over 9 bases. The CDR3 spans 14 residues. V shed 5 bases, J shed 5 bases, and the junction held 4 bases outside the gene matches. From germline, CDR1 is LNHDA and CDR2 SQIVND (reference sequence). CDR3 sequence: CASSLWTGDQPQHF. Partial CDR3 DNA: TGTGCCAGTAGTCTCTGGACAGGGGATCAGCCC.

This clone was found many times. Read sequence stops 3 residues before the CDR3 end, and the germline J gene provides the missing end. The chain employs TRBV20-1 and TRBJ2-5; 8 bases map to TRBD1. Trimming cost V 0 bases and J 1 base; bases outside gene matches: 10. This CDR3 has 17 residues. Germline CDR1 and CDR2: DFQATT and SNEGSKA (reference sequence). The CDR3 sequence is CSARDQLRDRFQETQYF. CDR3 DNA (partial): TGCAGTGCTAGAGACCAACTACGGGACAGGTTCCAAGAGACC.

The table lists this clone with many counts. The CDR3 region is CASSSRGPMNTEAFF. CDR3 DNA (partial): TGCGCCAGCAGCTCTAGGGGCCCCATGAACACTGAA. The chain links TRBV5-1 to TRBJ1-1, with D possibly TRBD1 on 5 matching bases. The read falls 3 residues short of the CDR3 end, and the missing part is taken from the germline J gene. CDR1 SGHRS and CDR2 YFSETQ come from the germline V gene. This CDR3 contains 15 residues. Trimming took off 3 bases at V and 0 bases at J, with 12 bases between the two ends.

Notes on this clone: The read stops 3 residues short of the end of the CDR3; the missing end is completed from the germline J gene. The V call is TRBV19, the J call TRBJ2-5; tentative D call: TRBD2 (6 bases). CDR3 size: 14 residues. The ends were cut back, 3 bases at V and 4 bases at J, with 12 bases in the middle. Looked up from germline, CDR1 is LNHDA and CDR2 is SQIVND (reference sequence). CDR3 bases read: TGTGCCAGTAGTATCTGGGGGGTCCGAGAGACC. As protein: CASSIWGVRET. In full, the CDR3 reads CASSIWGVRETQYF.

A word on this clone: The read comes to an end 3 residues before the CDR3 does, leaving the germline J gene to fill in the end. The chain joins TRBV7-9 to TRBJ1-1, with 7 bases that match TRBD1. Germline values: CDR1 SEHNR, CDR2 FQNEAQ (reference sequence). CDR3 size: 13 residues. V shed 5 bases and J 7 bases; nucleotides not matched to a gene: 7. The CDR3 is CASSPGTAFEAFF. The CDR3 bases that were read are TGTGCCAGCAGCCCAGGGACAGCTTTTGAA.

This clone was seen a few times. The read gets to within 3 residues of the CDR3 end, and the germline J gene fills in the rest. The chain is built from TRBV19 and TRBJ1-1, with 7 bases that match TRBD1. The germline V gene encodes CDR1 LNHDA and CDR2 SQIVND (reference sequence). There are 15 residues in the CDR3. The ends lost 9 bases at V and 4 bases at J; junction bases unmatched: 14. Partial CDR3 DNA: TGTGCCAGCAACCAAGTAGGGGGCTCGGGCACTGAA. Protein: CASNQVGGSGTE. The complete CDR3 sequence is CASNQVGGSGTEAFF.

Worth noting for this clone: The CDR3 extends 3 residues past the end of the read, so its final part is completed from the germline J gene. The V and J genes are TRBV7-2 and TRBJ1-4; 11 bases map to TRBD1. Trimming cost V 0 bases and J 8 bases; bases outside gene matches: 2. The CDR3 is 15 residues long. Germline V gene sequence: CDR1 SGHTA, CDR2 FQGNSA. The sequenced part of the CDR3 DNA is TGTGCCAGCAGCTTAGCCGGGACAGGGGGGGAAAAA. Translating gives CASSLAGTGGEK. The entire CDR3 sequence reads CASSLAGTGGEKLFF. Complete variable domain (other parts from reference TRBV7-2 and TRBJ1-4): GAGVSQSPSNKVTEKGKDVELRCDPISGHTALYWYRQSLGQGLEFLIYFQGNSAPDKSGLPSDRFSAERTGGSVSTLTIQRTQQEDSAVYLCASSLAGTGGEKLFFGSGTQLSVL.

On this clone: The missing CDR3 end, 3 residues past where the read stops, is filled in from the germline J gene. The chain couples TRBV30 to TRBJ1-1; perhaps TRBD1 as D (6 bases). Trimming took 3 bases from V and 1 from J, leaving 9 bases between them. The germline CDR1 and CDR2 sequences are GTSNPN and SVGIG (reference sequence). This CDR3 region has 13 residues. CDR3 region: CAWRRTANTEAFF. The CDR3 DNA, read in part, is TGTGCCTGGAGACGGACAGCGAACACTGAA.

The sample holds many counts of this clone. CDR3 amino acids: CASYPGGGEQYF. The covered CDR3 bases are TGTGCCAGCTACCCGGGGGGGGGCGAG. This sequence joins TRBV2 and TRBJ2-7; TRBD2 aligns across 8 bases. The missing CDR3 end, 3 residues past where the read stops, is filled in from the germline J gene. Germline V lookup: CDR1 SNHLY, CDR2 FYNNEI. V was pared by 8 bases and J by 6 bases, with 6 bases of the junction left unmatched. This CDR3 spans 12 amino acids.

With respect to this clone: The read comes to an end 3 residues before the CDR3 does, leaving the germline J gene to fill in the end. The J gene is TRBJ2-1, the V gene TRBV11-3, with TRBD2 as a possible D gene (6 bases). The V and J ends lost 4 bases and 0 bases respectively, with 10 bases between them. Germline V CDR1 and CDR2: SGHNT, YENEEA. This CDR3 is built from 15 residues. CDR3: CASSSGGFSYNEQFF. Partial CDR3 DNA: TGTGCCAGCAGCTCAGGAGGGTTCTCCTACAATGAG.

In its sample, this clone was seen a few times. The read ends 3 residues shy of where the CDR3 ends; the end is completed using the germline J gene. This sequence joins TRBV18 and TRBJ1-3; D remains ambiguous. Germline V gene sequence: CDR1 KGHSH, CDR2 LQKENI. Deletions cut 3 bases from V and 8 bases from J, with 11 bases between. The CDR3 spans 13 residues. The sequenced CDR3 bases are TGTGCCAGCTCACCCAGACGGGGAGACACC. Protein product: CASSPRRGDT. The complete CDR3 reads CASSPRRGDTIYF.

This clone has more than one count but fewer than ten. The read ends 3 residues early relative to the CDR3; the germline J gene fills the gap. This chain links TRBV5-5 with TRBJ2-5, with 10 bases fitting TRBD1. The J segment lost 5 bases and the V segment lost 4 bases, leaving 8 bases of the junction unmatched. The CDR3 contains 15 residues. Germline V gene lookup returns CDR1 SGHKS and CDR2 YYEKEE (reference sequence). The CDR3 bases that were read are TGTGCCAGCAGCCTGGGACAGGGGATGAGGGAGACC. It is translated as CASSLGQGMRET. The whole CDR3 reads CASSLGQGMRETQYF.

The table lists this clone with a few counts. From the germline J gene comes the end of the CDR3, since the read stops 3 residues before it. V is TRBV18 and J is TRBJ1-2; 7 bases map to TRBD1. CDR1 KGHSH and CDR2 LQKENI come from the germline V gene. The CDR3 consists of 16 residues. CDR3 sequence: CASSPGHRGRPGGYTF. The sequenced CDR3 bases are TGTGCCAGCTCACCTGGTCACAGGGGAAGGCCAGGGGGC.

This clone has at least ten counts. The observed sequence ends 3 residues before the CDR3 terminus, with the missing tail filled in from the germline J gene. This chain uses TRBV20-1 with TRBJ2-5, with 9 bases matching TRBD1. V lost 3 bases, J lost 4 bases, and 12 bases stayed unmatched. CDR3 length equals 16 residues. Germline V CDR1 and CDR2: DFQATT, SNEGSKA (reference sequence). CDR3 residues: CSASASGQGYSETQYF. The CDR3 bases that were read are TGCAGTGCTAGTGCCTCGGGACAGGGTTACTCAGAGACC.

A remark on this clone: The read finishes 3 residues shy of the CDR3 end, and the germline J gene is used to complete it. V gene TRBV18 combines with J gene TRBJ2-2; 7 bases match TRBD2. Germline CDR1 and CDR2: KGHSH and LQKENI. The length of the CDR3 is 15 residues. The V gene end was trimmed by 3 bases and the J gene end by 6 bases; junction bases not matched to a gene: 7. CDR3 loop: CASSPSRAGSGELFF. CDR3 DNA, as far as it was read: TGTGCCAGCTCACCTTCGCGAGCGGGGTCCGGGGAG.

Remarks on this clone: The CDR3 end falls 3 residues outside the read, so it is completed with the germline J gene. The chain links TRBV6-1 to TRBJ1-5; the D is unclear. The CDR3 is 16 amino acids. Trimming shortened V by 1 base and J by 3 bases, and 13 bases separated the two germline ends. The germline CDR1 and CDR2 sequences are MNHNS and SASEGT. Incomplete CDR3 DNA: TGTGCCAGCAGTGAAGGTTTGTGGCAGAACAATCAGCCC. It encodes CASSEGLWQNNQP. In full, the CDR3 is CASSEGLWQNNQPQHF.

This clone turned up a few times. This chain's CDR3 is CSVRTSQRYEQYF. The part of the CDR3 DNA that was read is TGCAGCGTTAGGACTAGCCAGCGCTACGAG. The rearrangement links TRBV29-1 to TRBJ2-7, with 8 positions matching TRBD2. The missing CDR3 end, 3 residues past where the read stops, is filled in from the germline J gene. Germline lookup yields CDR1 SQVTM and CDR2 ANQGSEA. Trimming removed 5 bases from V and 3 bases from J; junction bases left unmatched: 6. The CDR3 contains 13 residues.